The source of this T cell receptor (beta chain) is a study of tumor-infiltrating lymphocytes in localized non-small cell lung cancer. Study-level information: From each patient, both tumor and uninvolved lung, non-adjacent to tumor, were sampled.

Trimming pared 1 base from V and 5 bases from J, leaving 4 bases between. The length of the CDR3 is 12 residues. The V gene's germline CDR1 is SGHKS and CDR2 YYEKEE (reference sequence). The method was immunoSEQ multiplex PCR; TCRdb's version includes in-frame clones alone and lacks a portion of them. This sample yields fewer than 20,000 clones, of which 80% are seen a single time; approximately 10% belongs to the top ten. The TCR was taken from a human donor with non-small cell lung cancer. The V call is TRBV5-5, the J call TRBJ1-5; no clear D. Sequencing was carried out using uninvolved lung tissue not adjacent to the tumor. The CDR3 DNA reads as TGTGCCAGCAGCTTGAGGGATCAGCCCCAGCATTTT. Translation: CASSLRDQPQHF.